A selection of T cell receptor beta chains follows, all from one sample in a study of beta chain features in type 1 diabetes. Profiling relied on immunoSEQ multiplex PCR, and the TCRdb table lists in-frame clones only, not all of them. The sample holds approximately 160,000 clones, about 8.5% seen once. Material: central memory CD4+ T cells from blood. The receptors were gathered from a man aged 18 to 30 in good health. The CDR3 runs from the conserved cysteine through the conserved F or W. A D gene is named only where the DNA matches it firmly. Not every row has a clone size; where given, it reads once, few, many or a size class.

clone size	V gene	J gene	CDR3 length	D gene	CDR3 DNA	CDR3 protein
NA	TRBV30	TRBJ2-2	15	NA	TGTGCCTGGAGTGTACGGAGCGGACACACCGGGGAGCTGTTTTTT	CAWSVRSGHTGELFF
many	TRBV7-9	TRBJ1-2	13	TRBD1	TGTGCCAGCAGCTCCCCAGGGGGCTGGGGCTACACCTTC	CASSSPGGWGYTF
few	TRBV29-1	TRBJ2-2	13	TRBD1	TGCAGCGTGGTGACAGGGGCCGCCGGGGAGCTGTTTTTT	CSVVTGAAGELFF
NA	TRBV5-1	TRBJ2-2	14	NA	TGCGCCAGCAGCCGCCGCGGGGGCGACGGGGAGCTGTTTTTT	CASSRRGGDGELFF
few	TRBV27	TRBJ2-3	15	TRBD1	TGTGCCAGCAGTTTTGAGGGGGCCATCACAGATACGCAGTATTTT	CASSFEGAITDTQYF
few	TRBV10-3	TRBJ2-2	16	TRBD1	TGTGCCATCAGCGCAAACAGGGGGTGGAACACCGGGGAGCTGTTTTTT	CAISANRGWNTGELFF
NA	TRBV2	TRBJ2-3	14	NA	TGTGCCAGCCACAAAGGAGAAAACACAGATACGCAGTATTTT	CASHKGENTDTQYF
NA	TRBV4-3	TRBJ2-3	16	TRBD1	TGCGCCAGCAGCCAAGATCAGGGGGCCCTTACAGATACGCAGTATTTT	CASSQDQGALTDTQYF
few	TRBV4-2	TRBJ1-6	14	NA	TGTGCCAGCCCTAATTCGGGAAGCAATTCACCCCTCCACTTT	CASPNSGSNSPLHF
NA	TRBV5-4	TRBJ2-1	14	TRBD2	TGTGCCAGCAGGGTACGGCGGGAGAAGGACGAGCAGTTCTTC	CASRVRREKDEQFF